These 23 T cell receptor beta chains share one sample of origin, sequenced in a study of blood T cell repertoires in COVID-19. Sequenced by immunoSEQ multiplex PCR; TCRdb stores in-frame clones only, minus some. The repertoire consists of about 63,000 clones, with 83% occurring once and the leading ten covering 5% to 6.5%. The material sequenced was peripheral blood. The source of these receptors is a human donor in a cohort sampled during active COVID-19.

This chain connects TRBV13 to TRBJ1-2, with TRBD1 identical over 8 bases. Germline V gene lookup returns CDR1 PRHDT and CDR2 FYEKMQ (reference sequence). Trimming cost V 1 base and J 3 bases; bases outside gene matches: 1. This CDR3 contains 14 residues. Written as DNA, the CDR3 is TGTGCCAGCAGCTTAGACAGGGGGGACTATGGCTACACCTTC. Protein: CASSLDRGDYGYTF.

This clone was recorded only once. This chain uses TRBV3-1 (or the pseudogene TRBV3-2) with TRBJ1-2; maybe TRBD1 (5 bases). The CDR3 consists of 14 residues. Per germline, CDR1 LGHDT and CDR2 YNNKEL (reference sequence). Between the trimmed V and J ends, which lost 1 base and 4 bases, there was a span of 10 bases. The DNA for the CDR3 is TGTGCCAGCAGCCAAGTTAGGCAGGGCTATGGCTACACCTTC. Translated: CASSQVRQGYGYTF.

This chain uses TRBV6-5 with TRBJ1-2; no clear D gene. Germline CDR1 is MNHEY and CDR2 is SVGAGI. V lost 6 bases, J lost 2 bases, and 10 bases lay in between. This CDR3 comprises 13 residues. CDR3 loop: CASSLTRNYGYTF. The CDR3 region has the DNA TGTGCCAGCAGCCTGACGAGGAACTATGGCTACACCTTC.

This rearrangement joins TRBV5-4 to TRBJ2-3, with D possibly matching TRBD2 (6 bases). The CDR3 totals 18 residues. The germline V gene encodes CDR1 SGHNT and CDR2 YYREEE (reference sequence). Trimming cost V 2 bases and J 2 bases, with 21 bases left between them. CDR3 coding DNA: TGTGCCAGCAGCTTAGGAGGGAGCGGTGTACTCCTCACAGATACGCAGTATTTT. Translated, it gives CASSLGGSGVLLTDTQYF. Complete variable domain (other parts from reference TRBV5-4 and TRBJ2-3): ETGVTQSPTHLIKTRGQQVTLRCSSQSGHNTVSWYQQALGQGPQFIFQYYREEENGRGNFPPRFSGLQFPNYSSELNVNALELDDSALYLCASSLGGSGVLLTDTQYFGPGTRLTVL.

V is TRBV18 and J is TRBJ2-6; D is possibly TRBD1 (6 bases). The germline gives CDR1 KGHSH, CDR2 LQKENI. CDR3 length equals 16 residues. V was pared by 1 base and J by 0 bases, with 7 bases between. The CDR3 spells CASSPQQGSGANVLTF. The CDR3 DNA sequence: TGTGCCAGCTCACCACAACAGGGCTCTGGGGCCAACGTCCTGACTTTC. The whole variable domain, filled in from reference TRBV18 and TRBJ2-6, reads NAGVMQNPRHLVRRRGQEARLRCSPMKGHSHVYWYRQLPEEGLKFMVYLQKENIIDESGMPKERFSAEFPKEGPSILRIQQVVRGDSAAYFCASSPQQGSGANVLTFGAGSRLTVL.

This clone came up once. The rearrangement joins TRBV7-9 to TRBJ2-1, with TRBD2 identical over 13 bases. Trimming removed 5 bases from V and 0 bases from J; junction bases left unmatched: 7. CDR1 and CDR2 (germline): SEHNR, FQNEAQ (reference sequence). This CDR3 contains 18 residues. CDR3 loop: CASSPGTSGTVSYNEQFF. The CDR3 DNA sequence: TGTGCCAGCAGCCCCGGGACTAGCGGGACCGTCTCCTACAATGAGCAGTTCTTC.

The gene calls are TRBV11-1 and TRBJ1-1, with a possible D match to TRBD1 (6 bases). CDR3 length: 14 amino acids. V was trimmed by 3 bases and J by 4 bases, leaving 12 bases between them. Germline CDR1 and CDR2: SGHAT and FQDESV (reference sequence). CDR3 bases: TGTGCCAGCAGCTTGAGACGAGGGGGCACTGAAGCTTTCTTT. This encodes CASSLRRGGTEAFF.

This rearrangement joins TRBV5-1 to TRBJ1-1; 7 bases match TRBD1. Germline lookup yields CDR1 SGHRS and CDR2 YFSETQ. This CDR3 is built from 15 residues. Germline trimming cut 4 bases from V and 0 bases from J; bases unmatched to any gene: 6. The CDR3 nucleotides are TGCGCCAGCAGCCTGCAGGGGGGAGTGAACACTGAAGCTTTCTTT. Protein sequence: CASSLQGGVNTEAFF.

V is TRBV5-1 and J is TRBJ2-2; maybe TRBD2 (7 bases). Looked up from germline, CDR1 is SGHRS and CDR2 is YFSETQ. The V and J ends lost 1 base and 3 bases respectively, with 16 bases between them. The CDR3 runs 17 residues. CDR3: CASSLTEGGGDTGELFF. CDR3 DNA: TGCGCCAGCAGCTTGACCGAGGGAGGGGGAGACACCGGGGAGCTGTTTTTT.

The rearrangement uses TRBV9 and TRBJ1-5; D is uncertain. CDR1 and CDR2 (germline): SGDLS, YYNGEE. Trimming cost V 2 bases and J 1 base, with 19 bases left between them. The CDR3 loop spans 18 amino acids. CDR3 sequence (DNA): TGTGCCAGCAGCGTTGGCAGGCGGGATGCTTGGAGCAATCAGCCCCAGCATTTT. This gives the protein CASSVGRRDAWSNQPQHF.

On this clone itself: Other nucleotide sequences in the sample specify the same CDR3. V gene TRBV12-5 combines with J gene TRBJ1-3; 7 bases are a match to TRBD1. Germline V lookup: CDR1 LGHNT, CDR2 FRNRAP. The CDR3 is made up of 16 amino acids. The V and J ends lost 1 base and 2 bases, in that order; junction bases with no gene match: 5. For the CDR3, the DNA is TGTGCTAGTGGTTTGGGAGACAGGGTAGCTGGAAACACCATATATTTT. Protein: CASGLGDRVAGNTIYF.

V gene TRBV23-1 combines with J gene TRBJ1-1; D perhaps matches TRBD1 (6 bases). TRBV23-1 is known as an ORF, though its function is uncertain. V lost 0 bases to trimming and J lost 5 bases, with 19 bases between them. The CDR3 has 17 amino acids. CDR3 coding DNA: TGCGCCAGCAGTCAATCCCGCGGAAGAACAGGGCGGACTGAAGCTTTCTTT. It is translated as CASSQSRGRTGRTEAFF.

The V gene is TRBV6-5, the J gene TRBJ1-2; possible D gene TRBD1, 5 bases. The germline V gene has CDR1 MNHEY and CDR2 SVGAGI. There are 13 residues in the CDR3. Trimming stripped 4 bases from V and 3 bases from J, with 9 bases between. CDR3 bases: TGTGCCAGCAGTTCGCGGGGGTACTATGGCTACACCTTC. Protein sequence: CASSSRGYYGYTF.

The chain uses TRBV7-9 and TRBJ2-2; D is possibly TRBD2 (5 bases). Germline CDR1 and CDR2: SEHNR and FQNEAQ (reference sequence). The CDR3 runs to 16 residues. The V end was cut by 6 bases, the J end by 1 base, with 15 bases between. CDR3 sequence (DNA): TGTGCCAGCAGTCCTCTAGCCGCCGGGAACACCGGGGAGCTGTTTTTT. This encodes CASSPLAAGNTGELFF.

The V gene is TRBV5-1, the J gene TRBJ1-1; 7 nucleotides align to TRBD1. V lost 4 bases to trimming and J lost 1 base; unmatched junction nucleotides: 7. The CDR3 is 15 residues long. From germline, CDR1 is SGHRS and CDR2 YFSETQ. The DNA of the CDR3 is TGCGCCAGCAGCAGTACAGGGGTGTCGAACACTGAAGCTTTCTTT. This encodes CASSSTGVSNTEAFF.

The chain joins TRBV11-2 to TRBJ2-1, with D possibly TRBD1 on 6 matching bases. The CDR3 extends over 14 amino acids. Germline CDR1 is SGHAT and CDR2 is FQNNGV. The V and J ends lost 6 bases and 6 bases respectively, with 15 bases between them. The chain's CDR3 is CASSSLGASNEQFF. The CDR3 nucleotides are TGTGCCAGCAGTTCCTTGGGGGCATCCAATGAGCAGTTCTTC.

In DNA form, the CDR3 reads TGTGCCAGCAGCCTAGATCTGGAGCAGTTCTTC. This codes for CASSLDLEQFF. V and J are TRBV12-3 or TRBV12-4 and TRBJ2-1; D gene ambiguous. There are 11 residues in the CDR3. V lost 6 bases and J lost 10, with 10 bases in between.

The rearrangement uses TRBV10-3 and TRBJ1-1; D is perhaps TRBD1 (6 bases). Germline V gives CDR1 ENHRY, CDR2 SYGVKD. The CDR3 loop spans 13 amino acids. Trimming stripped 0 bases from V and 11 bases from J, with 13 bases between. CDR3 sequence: CAISESVQGWAFF. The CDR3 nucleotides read TGTGCCATCAGTGAGTCGGTACAGGGTTGGGCTTTCTTT.

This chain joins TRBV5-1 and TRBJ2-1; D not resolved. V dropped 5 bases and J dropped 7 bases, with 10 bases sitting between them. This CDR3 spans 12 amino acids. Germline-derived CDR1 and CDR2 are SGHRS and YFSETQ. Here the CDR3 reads CASRAPGNEQFF. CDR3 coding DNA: TGCGCCAGCAGGGCCCCCGGGAATGAGCAGTTCTTC.

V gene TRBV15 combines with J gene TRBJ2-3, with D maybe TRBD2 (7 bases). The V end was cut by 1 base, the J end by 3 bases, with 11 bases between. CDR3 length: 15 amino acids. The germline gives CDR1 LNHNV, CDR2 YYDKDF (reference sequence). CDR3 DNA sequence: TGTGCCACCAGCAGAGTGCGGGGGCAGACAGATACGCAGTATTTT. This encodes CATSRVRGQTDTQYF. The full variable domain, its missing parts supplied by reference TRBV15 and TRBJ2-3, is DAMVIQNPRYQVTQFGKPVTLSCSQTLNHNVMYWYQQKSSQAPKLLFHYYDKDFNNEADTPDNFQSRRPNTSFCFLDIRSPGLGDTAMYLCATSRVRGQTDTQYFGPGTRLTVL.

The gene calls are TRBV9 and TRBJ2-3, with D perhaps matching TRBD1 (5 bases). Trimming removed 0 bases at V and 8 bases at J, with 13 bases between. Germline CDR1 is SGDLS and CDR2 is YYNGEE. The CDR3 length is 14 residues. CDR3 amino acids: CASSVGAGFGTQYF. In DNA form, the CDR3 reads TGTGCCAGCAGCGTAGGGGCAGGGTTCGGTACGCAGTATTTT.

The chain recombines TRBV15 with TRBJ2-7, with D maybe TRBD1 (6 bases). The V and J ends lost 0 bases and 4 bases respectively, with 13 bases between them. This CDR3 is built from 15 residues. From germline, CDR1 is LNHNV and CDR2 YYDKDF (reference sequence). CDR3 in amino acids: CATSRDGQRPYEQYF. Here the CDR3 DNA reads TGTGCCACCAGCAGAGATGGACAGAGACCTTACGAGCAGTACTTC.

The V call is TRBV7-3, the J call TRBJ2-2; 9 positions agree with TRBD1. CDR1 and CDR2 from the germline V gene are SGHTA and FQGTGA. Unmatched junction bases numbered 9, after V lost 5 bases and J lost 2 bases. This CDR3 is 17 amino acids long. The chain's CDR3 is CASSQRGTGLNTGELFF. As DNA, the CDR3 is TGTGCCAGCAGCCAACGCGGGACAGGGCTTAACACCGGGGAGCTGTTTTTT.